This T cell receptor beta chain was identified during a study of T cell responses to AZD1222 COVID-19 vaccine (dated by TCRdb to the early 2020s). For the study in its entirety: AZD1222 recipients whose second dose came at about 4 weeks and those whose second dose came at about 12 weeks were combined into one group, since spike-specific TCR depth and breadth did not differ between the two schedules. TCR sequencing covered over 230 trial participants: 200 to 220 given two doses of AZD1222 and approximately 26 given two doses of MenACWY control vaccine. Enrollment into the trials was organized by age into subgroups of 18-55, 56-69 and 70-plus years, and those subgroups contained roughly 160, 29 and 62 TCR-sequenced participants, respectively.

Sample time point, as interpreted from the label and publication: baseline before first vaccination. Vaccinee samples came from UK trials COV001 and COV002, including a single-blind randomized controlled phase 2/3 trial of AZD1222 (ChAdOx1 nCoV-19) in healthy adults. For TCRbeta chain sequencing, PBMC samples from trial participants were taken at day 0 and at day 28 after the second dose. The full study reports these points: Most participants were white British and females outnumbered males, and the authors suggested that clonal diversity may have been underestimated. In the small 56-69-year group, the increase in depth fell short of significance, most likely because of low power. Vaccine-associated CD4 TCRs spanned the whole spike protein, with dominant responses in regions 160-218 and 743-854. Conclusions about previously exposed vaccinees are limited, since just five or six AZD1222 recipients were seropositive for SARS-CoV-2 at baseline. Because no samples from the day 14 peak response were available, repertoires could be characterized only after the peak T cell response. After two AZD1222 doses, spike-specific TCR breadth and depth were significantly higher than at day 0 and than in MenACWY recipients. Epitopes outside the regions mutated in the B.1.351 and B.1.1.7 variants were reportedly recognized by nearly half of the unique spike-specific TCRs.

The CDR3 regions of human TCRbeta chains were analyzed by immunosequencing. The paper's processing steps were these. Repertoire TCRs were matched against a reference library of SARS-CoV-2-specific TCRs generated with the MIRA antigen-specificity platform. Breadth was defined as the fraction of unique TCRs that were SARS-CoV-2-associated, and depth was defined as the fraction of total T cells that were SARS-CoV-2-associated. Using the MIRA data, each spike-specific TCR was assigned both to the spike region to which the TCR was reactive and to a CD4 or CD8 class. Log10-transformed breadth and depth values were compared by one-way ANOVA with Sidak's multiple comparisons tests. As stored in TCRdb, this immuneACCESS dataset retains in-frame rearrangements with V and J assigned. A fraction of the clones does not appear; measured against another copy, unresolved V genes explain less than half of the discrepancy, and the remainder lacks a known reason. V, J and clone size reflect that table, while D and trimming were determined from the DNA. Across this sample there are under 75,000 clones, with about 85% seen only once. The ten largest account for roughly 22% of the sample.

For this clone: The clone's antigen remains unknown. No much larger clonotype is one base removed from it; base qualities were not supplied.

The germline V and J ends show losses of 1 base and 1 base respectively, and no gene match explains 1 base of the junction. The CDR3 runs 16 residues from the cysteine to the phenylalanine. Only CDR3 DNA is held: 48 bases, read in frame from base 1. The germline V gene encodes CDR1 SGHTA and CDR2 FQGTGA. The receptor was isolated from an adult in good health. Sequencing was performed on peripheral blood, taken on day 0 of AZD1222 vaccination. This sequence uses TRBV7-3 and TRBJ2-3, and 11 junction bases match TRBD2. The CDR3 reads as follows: CASSLSSGGGTDTQYF. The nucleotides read TGTGCCAGCAGCTTAAGTAGCGGGGGGGGCACAGATACGCAGTATTTT.